These 5 T cell receptor beta chains were sequenced from one sample in a study of shared clonotypes between healthy human individuals. Repertoires were generated with immunoSEQ multiplex PCR, while TCRdb's copy carries only in-frame clones and drops some. Found here are around 2.5 million clones, 80% to 95% of them singletons; the top ten hold around 0.37%. Sequencing was carried out using naive CD4+ T cells from PBMCs. Subset: CD45RA+ positively selected. The receptors here all came from a man aged 18 to 29 in good health. Some clones in this sample may be carry-over from other donors' samples.

The rearrangement uses TRBV11-2 and TRBJ2-7, with D perhaps matching TRBD1 (6 bases). The CDR3 length is 14 residues. V was clipped by 4 bases and J by 6 bases, with 16 bases between them. Germline V gives CDR1 SGHAT, CDR2 FQNNGV. CDR3 region: CASSSLQGPREQYF. CDR3 coding DNA: TGTGCCAGCAGCTCCCTACAGGGCCCTCGCGAGCAGTACTTC.

The V call is TRBV15, the J call TRBJ1-2, with 8 nucleotides matching TRBD1. This CDR3 region has 13 residues. V shed 3 bases and J 6 bases; nucleotides not matched to a gene: 3. The germline gives CDR1 LNHNV, CDR2 YYDKDF (reference sequence). DNA for the CDR3: TGTGCCACCAGCAGCGACAGGGGACATGGCTACACCTTC. This codes for CATSSDRGHGYTF.

Concerning this clone itself: The sample carries other DNA sequences with the same CDR3. V gene TRBV19 combines with J gene TRBJ2-5; possible D gene TRBD1, 6 bases. This CDR3 region has 13 residues. Trimming stripped 3 bases from V and 3 bases from J, with 8 bases between. Germline assignment: CDR1 LNHDA and CDR2 SQIVND (reference sequence). The CDR3 loop reads CASSIWTEETQYF. In DNA form, the CDR3 reads TGTGCCAGTAGTATCTGGACAGAAGAGACCCAGTACTTC.

This sequence joins TRBV5-4 and TRBJ1-5; D is uncertain. There are 12 residues in the CDR3. Trimming removed 2 bases at V and 4 bases at J, with 4 bases between. CDR1 is SGHNT, CDR2 YYREEE, per germline (reference sequence). The CDR3 DNA reads as TGTGCCAGCAGCTTTGGAAATCAGCCCCAGCATTTT. Encoded protein: CASSFGNQPQHF.

On this clone itself: This same CDR3 is encoded by further DNA sequences in the sample. The chain uses TRBV6-1 and TRBJ1-1; weak D call: TRBD1 (6 bases). This CDR3 is built from 13 residues. Trimming stripped 3 bases from V and 1 base from J, with 6 bases between. Germline values: CDR1 MNHNS, CDR2 SASEGT. The CDR3 sequence is CASSETGNTEAFF. The CDR3 DNA follows: TGTGCCAGCAGTGAGACAGGGAACACTGAAGCTTTCTTT.